This TCR beta chain emerged from a study of blood T cell repertoires in COVID-19. Study overall: The cDNA or gDNA used as material had been derived from T cells, B-cell-depleted T cells, or PBMCs.

Unmatched junction bases numbered 11, after V lost 4 bases and J lost 4 bases. The CDR3 is 17 residues long. Germline V gene lookup returns CDR1 MNHEY and CDR2 SVGEGT. Original processing methods: The assay estimated nucleated cells by amplifying reference gene primers. The table came from immunoSEQ multiplex PCR; TCRdb's copy has only in-frame clones and leaves some out. V and J calls plus clone size are reproduced from that table; the DNA served to infer D and trimming. The sample carries almost 25,000 clones, 82% recorded once. This TCR was recovered from a human donor in a cohort sampled during active COVID-19. V is TRBV6-2 or TRBV6-3 and J is TRBJ2-1; 9 bases are shared with TRBD2. The sequenced sample consisted of peripheral blood. CDR3 amino acids: CASSLFNSGGLYNEQFF. The CDR3 nucleotides read TGTGCCAGCAGTTTATTTAATAGCGGGGGCCTATACAATGAGCAGTTCTTC.